This T cell receptor (beta chain) was sequenced during a study of T cells in Graves' hyperthyroidism and ophthalmopathy. The V gene's germline CDR1 is SGHAT and CDR2 FQNNGV. This CDR3 is 16 amino acids long. V lost 2 bases, J lost 2 bases, and 7 bases stayed unmatched. This clonotype has at least ten counts. Template material for amplifying TCR beta CDR3 regions consisted of RNA transcripts. HTBI primers drove first-round RT-PCR of the TCR CDR3. TCRdb itself ran the multiplex PCR reads through MiXCR, one entry per CDR3 protein. The sample lists about 400,000 distinct CDR3 sequences, approximately 25% occurring once.

V is TRBV11-2 and J is TRBJ2-3, with 7 bases that match TRBD2. Input material: blood. This TCR derives from a man aged 50-60 years with Graves' hyperthyroidism. CDR3 amino acids: CASSLSGGSFTDTQYF. CDR3 nucleotide sequence: TGTGCCAGCAGCTTAAGCGGCGGGAGTTTCACAGATACGCAGTATTTT.